These 25 T cell receptor beta chains were sequenced from one sample in a study of response to subunit inactivated influenza vaccine. TCRdb used MiXCR to reprocess the RT-PCR reads, holding one entry per CDR3 protein. The profile shows hundreds of thousands of distinct CDR3 sequences, approximately 15% of them singletons. The sequencing used PBMCs from blood, collected approximately 15 days before vaccination. The source is a man aged 50-60 years who received an inactivated influenza vaccine.

The V and J genes are TRBV5-1 and TRBJ1-1, with TRBD1 as a possible D gene (6 bases). CDR3 size: 15 residues. V was pared by 0 bases and J by 1 base, with 10 bases between. The V gene's germline CDR1 is SGHRS and CDR2 YFSETQ. The CDR3 coding sequence is TGCGCCAGCAGCTTGGGTGGGGGCCCGAACACTGAAGCTTTCTTT. Amino acids: CASSLGGGPNTEAFF. Based on the CDR3 plus reference TRBV5-1 and TRBJ1-1, the full variable domain is KAGVTQTPRYLIKTRGQQVTLSCSPISGHRSVSWYQQTPGQGLQFLFEYFSETQRNKGNFPGRFSGRQFSNSRSEMNVSTLELGDSALYLCASSLGGGPNTEAFFGQGTRLTVV.

This clonotype was counted at least ten times. The J gene is TRBJ2-1, the V gene TRBV7-8, with TRBD2 matching over 13 bases. The trim removed 5 bases at V and 1 base at J, leaving 5 bases unmatched. The length of the CDR3 is 17 residues. CDR1 is SGHVS and CDR2 is FQNEAQ in the germline V gene. The CDR3 coding sequence is TGTGCCAGCAGCCCGGGGACTAGCGGGGAATCCTACAATGAGCAGTTCTTC. Protein sequence: CASSPGTSGESYNEQFF.

The count of this clonotype is one. The rearrangement uses TRBV20-1 and TRBJ1-6; D remains ambiguous. Trimming cost V 6 bases and J 0 bases, with 12 bases left between them. In germline, CDR1 is DFQATT, CDR2 SNEGSKA (reference sequence). The length of the CDR3 is 15 residues. Here the CDR3 reads CSAQIRSSYNSPLHF. The CDR3 DNA reads as TGCAGTGCCCAGATCAGGAGCTCCTATAATTCACCCCTCCACTTT.

The rearrangement links TRBV12-3 or TRBV12-4 to TRBJ2-3; weak D call: TRBD2 (5 bases). The CDR3 contains 14 residues. V lost 3 bases and J 6 bases, leaving 13 bases between the germline ends. Here the CDR3 reads CASSFTSGSDTQYF. In DNA form, the CDR3 reads TGTGCCAGCAGTTTTACTTCGGGGAGCGATACGCAGTATTTT.

This clonotype was counted only a few times. The chain links TRBV18 to TRBJ2-1, with 12 bases aligning to TRBD2. The V gene's germline CDR1 is KGHSH and CDR2 LQKENI. This CDR3 comprises 16 residues. Trimming at V came to 2 bases and at J to 5 bases, leaving 4 bases not matched to a gene. This chain's CDR3 is CASSPTLAGGNNEQFF. Here the CDR3 DNA reads TGTGCCAGCTCACCAACCCTAGCGGGAGGGAACAATGAGCAGTTCTTC.

The chain couples TRBV10-3 to TRBJ1-2; D is possibly TRBD1 (6 bases). This CDR3 region has 14 residues. V lost 8 bases to trimming and J lost 2 bases, with 15 bases between them. Germline V gene lookup returns CDR1 ENHRY and CDR2 SYGVKD. The CDR3, as DNA: TGTGCCATCCAAGACCCGACAGGAAACTATGGCTACACCTTC. It codes for CAIQDPTGNYGYTF.

V and J are TRBV6-1 and TRBJ2-1; TRBD2 matches 9 bases. The CDR3 has 17 amino acids. Germline V gene sequence: CDR1 MNHNS, CDR2 SASEGT. J was trimmed by 0 bases and V by 2 bases; bases with no gene match: 5. DNA for the CDR3: TGTGCCAGCAGTGAATTTGCGGGAGGGAGCTCCTACAATGAGCAGTTCTTC. Translated: CASSEFAGGSSYNEQFF.

The chain recombines TRBV11-2 with TRBJ2-3, with 10 bases matching TRBD2. Germline V gene data show CDR1 as SGHAT and CDR2 as FQNNGV. V trimming: 7 bases; J trimming: 1 base; junction bases outside the gene matches: 5. The CDR3 length is 15 residues. DNA of the CDR3: TGTGCCAGCAAGATAAGCGGGGGGGGCACAGATACGCAGTATTTT. Translation gives CASKISGGGTDTQYF.

A few counts support this clonotype. The chain carries TRBV24-1 and TRBJ2-5, with D perhaps matching TRBD2 (5 bases). Trimming shortened V by 4 bases and J by 0 bases, and 14 bases separated the two germline ends. CDR1 and CDR2 from the germline V gene are KGHDR and SFDVKD. The CDR3 sequence is 16 residues long. CDR3 protein: CATSDRMSRDQETQYF. The CDR3, as DNA: TGTGCCACCAGTGACAGGATGTCGAGGGACCAAGAGACCCAGTACTTC.

This clonotype has a single count. The rearrangement joins TRBV2 to TRBJ2-7; possible D gene TRBD2, 5 bases. V was cut by 5 bases and J by 7 bases, with 12 bases left in between. The length of the CDR3 is 12 residues. CDR1 and CDR2 (germline): SNHLY, FYNNEI. CDR3 nucleotides: TGTGCCAGCAGTCAAGACTACCAAGAGCAGTACTTC. It encodes CASSQDYQEQYF.

This clonotype has only a few counts. V and J are TRBV12-3 or TRBV12-4 and TRBJ2-7, with TRBD2 matching over 7 bases. The CDR3 contains 15 residues. With 1 base clipped from V and 7 bases from J, the junction kept 10 bases outside the gene matches. The chain's CDR3 is CASSLGLTSRVEQYF. DNA for the CDR3: TGTGCCAGCAGTTTAGGGTTGACTAGCCGGGTGGAGCAGTACTTC.

This clonotype has at least ten counts. V is TRBV4-1 and J is TRBJ2-2; no clear D gene. Germline V CDR1 and CDR2: MGHRA, YSYEKL. The germline V and J ends were trimmed by 0 bases and 4 bases, with 12 bases remaining between them. This CDR3 has 16 residues. CDR3 loop: CASSQELTTATGELFF. In DNA form, the CDR3 reads TGCGCCAGCAGCCAAGAACTGACAACAGCCACCGGGGAGCTGTTTTTT.

The V call is TRBV2, the J call TRBJ2-5, with TRBD2 identical over 13 bases. CDR1 and CDR2 from the germline V gene are SNHLY and FYNNEI. V shed 7 bases, J shed 3 bases, and the junction held 11 bases outside the gene matches. This CDR3 region has 17 residues. Here the CDR3 DNA reads TGTGCCAGCACCGAACCGGGACTAGCGGGAATCGAAGAGACCCAGTACTTC. The encoded protein is CASTEPGLAGIEETQYF. Full variable domain (rest looked up from reference TRBV2 and TRBJ2-5): EPEVTQTPSHQVTQMGQEVILRCVPISNHLYFYWYRQILGQKVEFLVSFYNNEISEKSEIFDDQFSVERPDGSNFTLKIRSTKLEDSAMYFCASTEPGLAGIEETQYFGPGTRLLVL.

The V gene is TRBV10-3, the J gene TRBJ1-4; D uncertain. Germline values: CDR1 ENHRY, CDR2 SYGVKD. This CDR3 spans 14 amino acids. V was cut by 4 bases and J by 8 bases, with 14 bases left in between. The DNA for the CDR3 is TGTGCCATCAGTGTGAGCCATCCCGGGGAAAAACTGTTTTTT. Translating it yields CAISVSHPGEKLFF.

This clonotype was counted at least ten times. The chain carries TRBV6-2 or TRBV6-3 and TRBJ1-5; 8 positions agree with TRBD1. This CDR3 has 16 amino acids. Germline values: CDR1 MNHEY, CDR2 SVGEGT. V shed 0 bases, J shed 7 bases, and the junction held 8 bases outside the gene matches. DNA for the CDR3: TGTGCCAGCAGTTACTCCTCCAGGGGGCTCGGGCAGCCCCAGCATTTT. This gives the protein CASSYSSRGLGQPQHF.

This chain uses TRBV5-1 with TRBJ2-3; TRBD1 agrees at 9 bases. Germline V lookup: CDR1 SGHRS, CDR2 YFSETQ. J lost 4 bases, V lost 8 bases, and 14 bases had no gene match. This CDR3 is 16 amino acids long. This chain's CDR3 is CASTLSSRTGADTQYF. Here the CDR3 DNA reads TGCGCCAGTACCCTCTCCTCTCGGACAGGGGCAGATACGCAGTATTTT.

The CDR3 coding sequence is TGCGCCAGCAGCCTCTCTCCAGGGACTAGCGGTACAGATACGCAGTATTTT. The encoded protein is CASSLSPGTSGTDTQYF. This chain joins TRBV4-3 and TRBJ2-3; 11 bases line up with TRBD2. This CDR3 has 17 amino acids. The J segment lost 3 bases and the V segment lost 4 bases, leaving 9 bases of the junction unmatched. Germline V gene data show CDR1 as LGHNA and CDR2 as YSLEER.

This chain uses TRBV7-2 with TRBJ2-7; D is ambiguous. CDR3 length: 13 amino acids. CDR1 is SGHTA, CDR2 FQGNSA, per germline. Between the trimmed V and J ends, which lost 5 bases and 1 base, there was a span of 9 bases. CDR3: CASSPRRSYEQYF. The CDR3 DNA sequence: TGTGCCAGCAGCCCTAGAAGGTCCTACGAGCAGTACTTC.

The table lists this clonotype with a few counts. This sequence joins TRBV5-5 and TRBJ1-1, with D tentatively TRBD1 (5 bases). Germline V gives CDR1 SGHKS, CDR2 YYEKEE (reference sequence). CDR3 size: 14 residues. Deletions cut 4 bases from V and 6 bases from J, with 16 bases between. The CDR3 loop is CASSLRSGTPEAFF. The CDR3 DNA follows: TGTGCCAGCAGCCTTCGGTCGGGGACCCCTGAAGCTTTCTTT.

The genes are TRBV15 and TRBJ2-3, with 9 bases fitting TRBD2. The CDR3 spans 17 residues. The V and J ends lost 0 bases and 2 bases, in that order; junction bases with no gene match: 6. In germline, CDR1 is LNHNV, CDR2 YYDKDF (reference sequence). The CDR3 protein is CATSRDRAGGDTDTQYF. The CDR3 nucleotides are TGTGCCACCAGCAGAGATCGGGCGGGGGGGGACACAGATACGCAGTATTTT. The full variable domain, rest sourced from reference TRBV15 and TRBJ2-3, is DAMVIQNPRYQVTQFGKPVTLSCSQTLNHNVMYWYQQKSSQAPKLLFHYYDKDFNNEADTPDNFQSRRPNTSFCFLDIRSPGLGDTAMYLCATSRDRAGGDTDTQYFGPGTRLTVL.

This clonotype has more than one count but fewer than ten. The rearrangement uses TRBV6-1 and TRBJ2-4; TRBD1 agrees at 8 bases. The CDR3 has 15 amino acids. Germline assignment: CDR1 MNHNS and CDR2 SASEGT. V was pared by 3 bases and J by 9 bases, with 10 bases of the junction left unmatched. This CDR3 is CASSDPGQGGTIQYF. CDR3 DNA: TGTGCCAGCAGTGACCCCGGACAGGGCGGTACCATTCAGTACTTC.

This clonotype turned up a few times. The V and J genes are TRBV20-1 and TRBJ2-7; TRBD1 aligns across 7 bases. Germline V lookup: CDR1 DFQATT, CDR2 SNEGSKA (reference sequence). There are 13 residues in the CDR3. The V and J ends lost 6 bases and 4 bases, in that order; junction bases with no gene match: 9. CDR3 region: CSAAPQGVYEQYF. Written as DNA, the CDR3 is TGCAGTGCCGCCCCCCAGGGGGTGTACGAGCAGTACTTC.

The V and J genes are TRBV7-2 and TRBJ2-7; 9 bases map to TRBD1. V trimming: 5 bases; J trimming: 2 bases; junction bases outside the gene matches: 7. The germline CDR1 and CDR2 sequences are SGHTA and FQGNSA. This CDR3 spans 15 amino acids. The CDR3 region has the DNA TGTGCCAGCAGCGCAGGGGGGACAGGGACCTACGAGCAGTACTTC. Translating gives CASSAGGTGTYEQYF.

The rearrangement uses TRBV20-1 and TRBJ2-1; D gene uncertain. The CDR3 spans 13 residues. Looked up from germline, CDR1 is DFQATT and CDR2 is SNEGSKA (reference sequence). V was clipped by 4 bases and J by 7 bases, with 14 bases between them. The CDR3 DNA reads as TGCAGTGCTAAAGGGAATCTAGAGAATGAGCAGTTCTTC. Its translation: CSAKGNLENEQFF.

This clonotype was detected only a few times. V usage is TRBV20-1 and J usage is TRBJ1-2; D gene ambiguous. The CDR3 sequence is 14 residues long. V was pared by 5 bases and J by 0 bases, with 13 bases between. Germline lookup yields CDR1 DFQATT and CDR2 SNEGSKA (reference sequence). The CDR3: CSAPRPPSNYGYTF. CDR3 DNA sequence: TGCAGTGCTCCCCGGCCACCCTCTAACTATGGCTACACCTTC.